This T cell receptor beta chain came from a study of OX40 agonist ivuxolimab in advanced cancers. The overall study: Ivuxolimab, which is an agonistic anti-OX40 (CD134) antibody, was administered to the patients.

The repertoire was sequenced with immunoSEQ multiplex PCR; TCRdb's copy has only in-frame clones and lacks some. The sample shows more than 95,000 clones, 70% to 90% of them seen only once. The V gene end was trimmed by 4 bases and the J gene end by 10 bases; junction bases not matched to a gene: 18. The germline gives CDR1 SGDLS, CDR2 YYNGEE. The CDR3 has 16 residues. The receptor was isolated from an adult with an advanced solid tumor such as melanoma, head and neck, liver or kidney cancer. The chain joins TRBV9 to TRBJ1-1; 8 positions match TRBD1. The material sequenced was CD4+ or CD8+ T cells sorted from blood, taken in a trial of the OX40 agonist ivuxolimab. CDR3 amino acids: CASSSGSDRGPSGAFF. The CDR3, as DNA: TGTGCCAGCAGCTCAGGAAGTGACAGGGGCCCATCGGGAGCTTTCTTT.